A single TCR beta chain is shown here with its context. Its antigen is currently unknown. Time point specified: after dendritic cell vaccination, including at tumor progression/relapse. Libraries were prepared by immunoSEQ multiplex PCR; TCRdb keeps only in-frame clonotypes and omits some of them. The sample includes just under 60,000 clones, roughly 80% of them seen just once. The data derive from a study of glioma-infiltrating T cells after dendritic cell vaccination. Study summary: Glioblastoma patients came from Phase I and II dendritic cell vaccination trials.

This CDR3 is built from 13 residues. The V gene's germline CDR1 is SGHRS and CDR2 YFSETQ. Trimming took 2 bases from V and 1 from J, leaving 6 bases between them. Study outcomes and limitations: Estimated pretreatment TIL content predicted outcome after dendritic cell vaccination.

J is TRBJ2-5 and V is TRBV5-1; perhaps TRBD2 as D (5 bases). Here the sequenced sample was blood, taken after dendritic cell vaccination. The sequence derives from a human donor with glioblastoma. Here the CDR3 reads CASSLSGQETQYF. Here the CDR3 DNA reads TGCGCCAGCAGCTTAAGCGGCCAAGAGACCCAGTACTTC. The full variable domain, its missing parts supplied by reference TRBV5-1 and TRBJ2-5, is KAGVTQTPRYLIKTRGQQVTLSCSPISGHRSVSWYQQTPGQGLQFLFEYFSETQRNKGNFPGRFSGRQFSNSRSEMNVSTLELGDSALYLCASSLSGQETQYFGPGTRLLVL.